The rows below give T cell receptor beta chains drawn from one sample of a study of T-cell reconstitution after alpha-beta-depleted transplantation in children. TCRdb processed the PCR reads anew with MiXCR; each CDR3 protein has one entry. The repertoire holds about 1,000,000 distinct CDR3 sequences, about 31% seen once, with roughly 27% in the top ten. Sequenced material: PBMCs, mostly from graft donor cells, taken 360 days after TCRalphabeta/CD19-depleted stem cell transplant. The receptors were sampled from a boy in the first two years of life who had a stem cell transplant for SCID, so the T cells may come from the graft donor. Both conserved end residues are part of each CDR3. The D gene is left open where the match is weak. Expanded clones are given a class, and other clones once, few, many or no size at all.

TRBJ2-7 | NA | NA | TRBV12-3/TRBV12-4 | TGTGCCAGCAGTTTCGACCCCTTGGAGCAGTACTTC | CASSFDPLEQYF
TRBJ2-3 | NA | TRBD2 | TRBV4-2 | TGTGCCAGCAGCCAAGATCCCTATCGACTAGCGGGGTTGGGCACAGATACGCAGTATTTT | CASSQDPYRLAGLGTDTQYF
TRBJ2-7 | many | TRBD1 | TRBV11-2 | TGTGCCAGCAGCAAGGACAGGGGGGCCTACGAGCAGTACTTC | CASSKDRGAYEQYF
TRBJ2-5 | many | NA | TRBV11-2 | TGTGCCAGCAGCTTAATCAGCGTAGGAAGAGAGACCCAGTACTTC | CASSLISVGRETQYF
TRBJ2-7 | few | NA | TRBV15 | TGTGCCACCAGCAGAGGGTACTACGAGCAGTACTTC | CATSRGYYEQYF
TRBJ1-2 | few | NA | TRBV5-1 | TGCGCCAGCAGCTGGGCAGGGGAAGACTATGGCTACACCTTC | CASSWAGEDYGYTF
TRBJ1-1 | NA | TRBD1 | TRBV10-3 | TGTGCCATCAGGGGACAGTTGAACACTGAAGCTTTCTTT | CAIRGQLNTEAFF
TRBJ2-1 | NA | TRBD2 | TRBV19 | TGTGCCAGTAGTATAGATGGGCCTAGCGGGGGCCCGAATGAGCAGTTCTTC | CASSIDGPSGGPNEQFF
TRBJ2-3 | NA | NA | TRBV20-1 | TGCAGTGCAAAATCCTGGAGGGGGAGAACCACAGATACGCAGTATTTT | CSAKSWRGRTTDTQYF
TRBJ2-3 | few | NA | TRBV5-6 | TGTGCCAGCAGCTTTATCGCTGGGGACGTGACAGATACGCAGTATTTT | CASSFIAGDVTDTQYF
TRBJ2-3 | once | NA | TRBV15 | TGTGCCACCAGCGTGGGGGATGCGGGCACAGATACGCAGTATTTT | CATSVGDAGTDTQYF
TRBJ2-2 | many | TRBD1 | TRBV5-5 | TGTGCCAGCAGCTTGGTAGGGGGACAGCCCACCGGGGAGCTGTTTTTT | CASSLVGGQPTGELFF
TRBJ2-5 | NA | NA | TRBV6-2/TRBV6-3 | TGTGCCAGCAGTTACGATGCGGGGCCAGAGCTGGGGGAGACCCAGTACTTC | CASSYDAGPELGETQYF
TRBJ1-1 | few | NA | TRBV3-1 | TGTGCCAGCAGCCAAGCGTATGTGAACACTGAAGCTTTCTTT | CASSQAYVNTEAFF
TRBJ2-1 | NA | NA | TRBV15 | TGTGCCACCAGCAAGAGCCCCGCCGACTACAATGAGCAGTTCTTC | CATSKSPADYNEQFF
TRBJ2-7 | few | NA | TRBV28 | TGTGCCAGCAGTTTCGGGCAGGGTGGCCCCAGCTCCTACGAGCAGTACTTC | CASSFGQGGPSSYEQYF
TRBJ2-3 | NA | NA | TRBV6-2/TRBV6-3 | TGTGCCAGCCTGCAGGGGAAGGAACTACCAGATACGCAGTATTTT | CASLQGKELPDTQYF
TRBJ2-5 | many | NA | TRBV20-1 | TGCAGTGCTAGAGATCAGCTAGAAGAGACCCAGTACTTC | CSARDQLEETQYF
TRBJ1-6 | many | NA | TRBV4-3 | TGCGCCAGCAGCCAGGGCGGACGTTCACCCCTCCACTTT | CASSQGGRSPLHF
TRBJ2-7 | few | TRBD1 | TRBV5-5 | TGTGCCAGCAGCTTGACCGGACAGGGCTACTACGAGCAGTACTTC | CASSLTGQGYYEQYF
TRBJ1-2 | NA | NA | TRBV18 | TGTGCCAGCTCACCAGACCGCCAAATGGGCTATGGCTACACCTTC | CASSPDRQMGYGYTF
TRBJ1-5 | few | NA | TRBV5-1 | TGCGCCAGCGGCGAGGGGGGTGGAGGCAATCAGCCCCAGCATTTT | CASGEGGGGNQPQHF
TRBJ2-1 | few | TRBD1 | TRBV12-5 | TGTGCTAGTGGCCCCGGGACAGGGGGCAATGAGCAGTTCTTC | CASGPGTGGNEQFF
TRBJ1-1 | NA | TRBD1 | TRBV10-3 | TGTGCCATCAGTGAGCCAGGGGGTAGAAAGGTTGGCACTGAAGCTTTCTTT | CAISEPGGRKVGTEAFF
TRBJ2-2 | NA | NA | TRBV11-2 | TGTGCCAGCAGCACAATCGGCGGCGGTGTGTACACCGGGGAGCTGTTTTTT | CASSTIGGGVYTGELFF
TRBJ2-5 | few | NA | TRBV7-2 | TGTGCCAGCAGCTCGACTAGTGGGGTGGACCAAGAGACCCAGTACTTC | CASSSTSGVDQETQYF
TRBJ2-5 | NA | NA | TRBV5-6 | TGTGCCAGCAGCTTGGCGTCGGAGACCCAGTACTTC | CASSLASETQYF
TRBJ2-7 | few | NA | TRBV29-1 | TGCAGCGTTGAAGAACGGGGGCGCGGGGAGCAGTACTTC | CSVEERGRGEQYF
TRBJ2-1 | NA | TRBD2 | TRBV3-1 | TGTGCCAGCAGCCAAGCGCGGGGGGCTGGAGGTGAGCAGTTCTTC | CASSQARGAGGEQFF
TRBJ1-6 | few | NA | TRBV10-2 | TGCGCCAGCACTCGGGCAGGCTATAATTCACCCCTCCACTTT | CASTRAGYNSPLHF
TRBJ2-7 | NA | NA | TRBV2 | TGTGCCAGCAGTGAAGGAGCCCCTCCGCAGGCCACCTACGAGCAGTACTTC | CASSEGAPPQATYEQYF
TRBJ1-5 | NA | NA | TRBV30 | TGTGCCTGGAGTGTAGCTGGGGATCAGCCCCAGCATTTT | CAWSVAGDQPQHF
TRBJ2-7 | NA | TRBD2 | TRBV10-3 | TGTGCCATCAGTGAGGGGTCTGGAGCGGGAATGTACGAGCAGTACTTC | CAISEGSGAGMYEQYF
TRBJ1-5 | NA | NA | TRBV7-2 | TGTGCCAGCAGCTTATTCGGCAGGAATAGCAATCAGCCCCAGCATTTT | CASSLFGRNSNQPQHF
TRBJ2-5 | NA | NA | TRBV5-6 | TGTGCCAGCAGCTGGGGGGAAAGACGGATTCAAGAGACCCAGTACTTC | CASSWGERRIQETQYF
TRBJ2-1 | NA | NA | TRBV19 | TGTGCCAGTAGTATAGCTGGGAGCTCCTACAATGAGCAGTTCTTC | CASSIAGSSYNEQFF
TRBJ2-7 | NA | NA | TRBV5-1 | TGCGCCAGCAGCTCTGGCCCATCTACCTCCGGTTACGAGCAGTACTTC | CASSSGPSTSGYEQYF
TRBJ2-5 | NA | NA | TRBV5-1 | TGCGCCAGCAGCTCGACTAGTTTTCCCCAAGAGACCCAGTACTTC | CASSSTSFPQETQYF
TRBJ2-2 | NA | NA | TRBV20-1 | TGCAGTGCTAGCCGGGCAACCGGGGAGCTGTTTTTT | CSASRATGELFF
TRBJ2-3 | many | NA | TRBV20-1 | TGCAGTGCTAGTTTCAGGGTTGCGGACACAGATACGCAGTATTTT | CSASFRVADTDTQYF
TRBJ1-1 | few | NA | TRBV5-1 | TGCGCCAGCAGCTGGGGAGGGCATTTGAACACTGAAGCTTTCTTT | CASSWGGHLNTEAFF
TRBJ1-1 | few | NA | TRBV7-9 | TGTGCCAGCAGCCCTGCCTGGGGACGGAGCGAAGCTTTCTTT | CASSPAWGRSEAFF
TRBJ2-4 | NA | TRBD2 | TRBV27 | TGTGCCAGCAGTCCTCTAGCGGGAGGCCTCCGCTTC | CASSPLAGGLRF
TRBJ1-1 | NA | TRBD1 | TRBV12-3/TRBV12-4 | TGTGCCAGCAGTTTAGGGGGACAGGGAGGGTTTGCTTTCTTT | CASSLGGQGGFAFF
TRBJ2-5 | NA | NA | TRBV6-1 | TGTGCCAGCAGTGCCGAAATACGGACCCAGTACTTC | CASSAEIRTQYF
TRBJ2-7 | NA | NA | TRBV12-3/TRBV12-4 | TGTGCCAGCAGTTTATGGCGGGGACACGAGCAGTACTTC | CASSLWRGHEQYF
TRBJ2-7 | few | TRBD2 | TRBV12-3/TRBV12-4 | TGTGCCAGCACCCATAGCGGGGGGTCCTACGAGCAGTACTTC | CASTHSGGSYEQYF
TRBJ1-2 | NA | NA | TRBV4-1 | TGCGCCAGCAGCCAAGGTGACCTCGGGGGCCCCTATGGCTACACCTTC | CASSQGDLGGPYGYTF
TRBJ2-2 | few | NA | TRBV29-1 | TGCAGCGTTGAATTGGGGGACGGGGAGCTGTTTTTT | CSVELGDGELFF
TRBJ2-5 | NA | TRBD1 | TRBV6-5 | TGTGCCAGCAGTTACTCGAGGGGGCTAGAGGAGACCCAGTACTTC | CASSYSRGLEETQYF
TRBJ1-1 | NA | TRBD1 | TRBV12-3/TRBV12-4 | TGTGCCAGCAGTTTACGGTCGGGGCAGGGGGCGGGTGAAGCTTTCTTT | CASSLRSGQGAGEAFF